This T cell receptor beta chain emerged from a study of a mutant IDH1 vaccine in newly diagnosed glioma. This clone was detected once. Its antigen is undetermined. Stated time point: week 47, end of study. Doses comprised 300 ug of mutant IDH1 20-mer peptide each, plus topical imiquimod. Scheduled for weeks 1, 3, 5, 7, 11, 15, 19 and 23, eight vaccinations were given to patients. Trimming took off 0 bases at V and 4 bases at J, with 6 bases between the two ends. Germline lookup yields CDR1 SGHNT and CDR2 YENEEA. The CDR3 is made up of 14 amino acids. Sequenced by immunoSEQ multiplex PCR; TCRdb stores in-frame clones only, minus some. The repertoire holds some 57,000 clones, about 80% seen once, with over 4% in the top ten.

The clonotype originates from a woman between 40 and 50 years old with glioma. Some clones in this sample may be carry-over from other donors' samples. V usage is TRBV11-3 and J usage is TRBJ2-2, with unresolved D. The sequenced sample was PBMCs, obtained from a glioma patient whose treatment included an IDH1 peptide vaccine. The DNA for the CDR3 is TGTGCCAGCAGCTTAGATGGTGGCACCGGGGAGCTGTTTTTT. The encoded protein is CASSLDGGTGELFF.